This paragraph covers one TCR beta chain sequence. Clones were read by immunoSEQ multiplex PCR, and TCRdb kept only the in-frame ones, dropping some. The sample gives 65,000 to 90,000 clones, 80% to 95% of which show up once; less than 9% is in the top ten. This sample is part of a study of blood T cell repertoires in COVID-19. Study context: Donors in the United States, Italy and Spain gave samples during acute or convalescent COVID-19. PBMCs, B-cell-depleted T cells, or T cells were the source of the cDNA or gDNA that made up the material.

V lost 3 bases and J lost 5; bases outside the gene matches: 7. The CDR3 covers 15 residues. Germline V CDR1 and CDR2: SGHAT, FQNNGV. The sequence came from a human donor in a cohort sampled during active COVID-19. Input material: peripheral blood. V usage is TRBV11-2 and J usage is TRBJ2-1, with 7 bases fitting TRBD2. The CDR3 is CASSLSGVGNNEQFF. CDR3 in DNA: TGTGCCAGCAGCTTGAGCGGGGTGGGGAACAATGAGCAGTTCTTC.